The 18 T cell receptor beta chains below all came from one sample that was sequenced in a study of CXCR3-negative and CXCR3-positive naive CD8 T cells. Study conclusions and caveats: Hydrophobicity was higher for TRB CDR3s found in CXCR3-positive naive cells than in CXCR3-negative naive cells.

Via 5' RACE with UMI labels, TRB cDNA libraries were prepared. TCRdb reanalyzed the 5' RACE reads and collapses them to one entry per CDR3 protein, without DNA. This sample contains 150,000 or so distinct CDR3 sequences. What these receptors recognize is not known. The specimen sequenced was naive CXCR3+ CD8+ T cells from blood. This sample's subset: CD45RO-CCR7+CD27+CD95- naive CD8+ T cells expressing CXCR3 (TNR3+). These receptors came from a human donor in good health. Some clones in this sample may be carry-over from other donors' samples.

This chain's CDR3 is CATSDFRGNQPQHF. This sequence joins TRBV24-1 and TRBJ1-5; TCRdb's D gene call, TRBD1, goes unchecked for lack of DNA. Germline lookup yields CDR1 KGHDR and CDR2 SFDVKD. The CDR3 consists of 14 residues.

The V gene is TRBV2, the J gene TRBJ2-7; TCRdb selects TRBD1, and the lack of DNA leaves this call unchecked. CDR3 length: 12 residues. The germline gives CDR1 SNHLY, CDR2 FYNNEI. CDR3 sequence: CASSGVLSEQYF. Based on the CDR3 plus reference TRBV2 and TRBJ2-7, the full variable domain is EPEVTQTPSHQVTQMGQEVILRCVPISNHLYFYWYRQILGQKVEFLVSFYNNEISEKSEIFDDQFSVERPDGSNFTLKIRSTKLEDSAMYFCASSGVLSEQYFGPGTRLTVT.

The V call is TRBV27, the J call TRBJ2-7; TCRdb indicates TRBD1, and absent DNA this call remains unverified. Germline CDR1 reads MNHEY; CDR2 reads SMNVEV (reference sequence). CDR3 length: 14 amino acids. This chain's CDR3 is CASSPGTAGYEQYF.

V usage is TRBV5-4 and J usage is TRBJ2-1; as DNA is missing, the TRBD2 call by TCRdb cannot be tested. The germline CDR1 and CDR2 sequences are SGHNT and YYREEE (reference sequence). CDR3 size: 15 residues. The CDR3 spells CASSFASGVYNEQFF.

This chain uses TRBV7-9 with TRBJ1-5. Germline V gene sequence: CDR1 SEHNR, CDR2 FQNEAQ (reference sequence). This CDR3 has 16 amino acids. The chain's CDR3 is CASSLGTDHSNQPQHF.

This chain joins TRBV6-6 and TRBJ2-7; TCRdb picks TRBD1, but there is no DNA to check that call. The CDR3 loop spans 14 amino acids. Germline lookup yields CDR1 MNHNY and CDR2 SVGAGI (reference sequence). The CDR3 spells CASSPRDGTYEQYF.

The rearrangement uses TRBV11-1 and TRBJ2-3. This CDR3 has 15 residues. CDR1 SGHAT and CDR2 FQDESV come from the germline V gene (reference sequence). CDR3 sequence: CASSLVGGSTDTQYF.

J is TRBJ2-3 and V is TRBV5-5; TCRdb calls TRBD2, which cannot be checked without DNA. The germline V gene has CDR1 SGHKS and CDR2 YYEKEE (reference sequence). CDR3 length: 15 amino acids. CDR3 region: CASSLEGHPTDTQYF.

V gene TRBV29-1 combines with J gene TRBJ1-2; with no DNA, the TCRdb D assignment of TRBD1 cannot be verified. CDR1 SQVTM and CDR2 ANQGSEA come from the germline V gene. The CDR3 extends over 12 amino acids. CDR3: CSADLGPAGYTF.

The chain uses TRBV10-3 and TRBJ2-7; no DNA is available, so the TRBD1 call from TCRdb remains unchecked. CDR1 is ENHRY, CDR2 SYGVKD, per germline. This CDR3 is 19 amino acids long. The CDR3 sequence is CASSYGQGSTSGRSYEQYF.

The V gene is TRBV20-1, the J gene TRBJ1-1. The germline CDR1 and CDR2 sequences are DFQATT and SNEGSKA (reference sequence). This CDR3 has 12 residues. The CDR3 sequence is CSASFTNTEAFF.

V usage is TRBV29-1 and J usage is TRBJ2-5; there is no DNA to check the TCRdb D call of TRBD1. The CDR3 is made up of 13 amino acids. Germline V gives CDR1 SQVTM, CDR2 ANQGSEA. CDR3 amino acids: CSVEGDPWGTQYF. The entire variable domain, with the rest obtained from reference TRBV29-1 and TRBJ2-5, is as follows: SAVISQKPSRDICQRGTSLTIQCQVDSQVTMMFWYRQQPGQSLTLIATANQGSEATYESGFVIDKFPISRPNLTFSTLTVSNMSPEDSSIYLCSVEGDPWGTQYFGPGTRLLVL.

The V call is TRBV28, the J call TRBJ2-2. The germline gives CDR1 MDHEN, CDR2 SYDVKM. The CDR3 is 13 residues long. CDR3 residues: CASSLRNTGELFF.

The genes are TRBV6-5 and TRBJ2-7; absent DNA, TCRdb's TRBD2 call cannot be checked. Germline values: CDR1 MNHEY, CDR2 SVGAGI. CDR3 length: 16 residues. CDR3: CASSYSRLGGTYEQYF.

This rearrangement joins TRBV28 to TRBJ2-7; TCRdb's D gene call, TRBD1, goes unchecked for lack of DNA. Germline loops: CDR1 MDHEN, CDR2 SYDVKM. The CDR3 has 14 residues. The chain's CDR3 is CASSRPGRVYEQYF.

This chain uses TRBV29-1 with TRBJ1-2; the D call from TCRdb, TRBD1, cannot be confirmed without DNA. Germline values: CDR1 SQVTM, CDR2 ANQGSEA. This CDR3 spans 11 amino acids. The CDR3 loop reads CSAGTDYGYTF. Filled out from reference TRBV29-1 and TRBJ1-2, the complete variable domain reads SAVISQKPSRDICQRGTSLTIQCQVDSQVTMMFWYRQQPGQSLTLIATANQGSEATYESGFVIDKFPISRPNLTFSTLTVSNMSPEDSSIYLCSAGTDYGYTFGSGTRLTVV.

The chain joins TRBV12-3 or TRBV12-4 to TRBJ2-3; the TCRdb call, TRBD1, lacks DNA for checking. This CDR3 is built from 16 residues. CDR3 protein: CASSPRAGGGTDTQYF.

This rearrangement joins TRBV18 to TRBJ2-5. Germline values: CDR1 KGHSH, CDR2 LQKENI. The CDR3 contains 15 residues. CDR3 residues: CASSPWAGFQETQYF.